This T cell receptor beta chain was obtained from a study of shared clonotypes between healthy human individuals. Study observations and caveats: It was only blood that was sampled, and tissue repertoires likely differ.

Every one of the donors was a Caucasian adult that lived in Nashville, Tennessee. Researchers partitioned CD4+ cells into CD45RA+ naive and CD45RA-negative memory subsets. It was at deep level that the assay was run. The data were produced by immunoSEQ multiplex PCR, yet TCRdb's version contains in-frame clones alone and is incomplete. The sample records hundreds of thousands of clones, around 72% being singletons. This clone has ten or more counts. Antigen unknown. At the DNA level, this CDR3 is encoded by other sequences in the same sample as well. The ends lost 5 bases at V and 5 bases at J; junction bases unmatched: 9. The CDR3 runs 16 residues. CDR1 and CDR2 from the germline V gene are SEHNR and FQNEAQ (reference sequence).

The chain employs TRBV7-9 and TRBJ2-2, with 9 positions matching TRBD1. The sequence was collected from a woman aged 30 to 39 in good health. The sequenced sample was memory CD4+ T cells sorted from blood. Subset meaning: CD45RA-negative fraction. DNA of the CDR3: TGTGCCAGCAGCCAGACAGGGGGTTGGGCGACCGGGGAGCTGTTTTTT. Its translation: CASSQTGGWATGELFF. Based on the CDR3 plus reference TRBV7-9 and TRBJ2-2, the full variable domain is DTGVSQNPRHKITKRGQNVTFRCDPISEHNRLYWYRQTLGQGPEFLTYFQNEAQLEKSRLLSDRFSAERPKGSFSTLEIQRTEQGDSAMYLCASSQTGGWATGELFFGEGSRLTVL.